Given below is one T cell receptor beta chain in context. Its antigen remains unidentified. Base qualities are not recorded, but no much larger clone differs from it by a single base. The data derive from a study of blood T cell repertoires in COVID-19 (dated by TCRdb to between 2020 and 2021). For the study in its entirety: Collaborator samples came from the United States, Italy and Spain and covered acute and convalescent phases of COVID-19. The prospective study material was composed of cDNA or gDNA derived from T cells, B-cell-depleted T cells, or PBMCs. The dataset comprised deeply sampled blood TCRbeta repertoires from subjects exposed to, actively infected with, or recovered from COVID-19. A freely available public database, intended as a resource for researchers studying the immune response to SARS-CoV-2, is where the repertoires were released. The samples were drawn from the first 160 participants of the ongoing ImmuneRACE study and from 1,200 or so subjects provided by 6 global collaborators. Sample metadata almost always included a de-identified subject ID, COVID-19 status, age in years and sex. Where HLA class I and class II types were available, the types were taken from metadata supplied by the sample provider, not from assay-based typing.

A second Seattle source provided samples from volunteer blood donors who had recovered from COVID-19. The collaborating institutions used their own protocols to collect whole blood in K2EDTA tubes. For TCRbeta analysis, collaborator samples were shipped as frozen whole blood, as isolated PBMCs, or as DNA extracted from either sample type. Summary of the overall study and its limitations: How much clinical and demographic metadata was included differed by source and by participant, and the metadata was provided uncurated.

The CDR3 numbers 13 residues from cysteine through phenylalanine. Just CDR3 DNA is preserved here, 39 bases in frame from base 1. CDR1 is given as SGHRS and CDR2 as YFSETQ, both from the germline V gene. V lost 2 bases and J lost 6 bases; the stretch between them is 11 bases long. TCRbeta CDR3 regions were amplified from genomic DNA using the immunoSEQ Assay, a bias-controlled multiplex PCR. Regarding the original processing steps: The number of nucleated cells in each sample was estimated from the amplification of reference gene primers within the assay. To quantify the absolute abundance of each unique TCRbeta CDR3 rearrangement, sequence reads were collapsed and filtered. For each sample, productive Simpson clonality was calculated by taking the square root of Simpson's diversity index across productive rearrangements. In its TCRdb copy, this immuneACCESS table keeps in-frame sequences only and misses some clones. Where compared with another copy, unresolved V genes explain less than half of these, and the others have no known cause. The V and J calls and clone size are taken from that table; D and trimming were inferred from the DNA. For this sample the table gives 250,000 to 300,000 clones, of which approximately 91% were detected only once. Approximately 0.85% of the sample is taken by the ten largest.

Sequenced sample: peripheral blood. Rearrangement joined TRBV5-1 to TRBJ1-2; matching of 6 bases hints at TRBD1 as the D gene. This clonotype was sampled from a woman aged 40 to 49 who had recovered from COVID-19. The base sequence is TGCGCCAGCAGCTTACAGGGTTTCGATGGCTACACCTTC. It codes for CASSLQGFDGYTF.